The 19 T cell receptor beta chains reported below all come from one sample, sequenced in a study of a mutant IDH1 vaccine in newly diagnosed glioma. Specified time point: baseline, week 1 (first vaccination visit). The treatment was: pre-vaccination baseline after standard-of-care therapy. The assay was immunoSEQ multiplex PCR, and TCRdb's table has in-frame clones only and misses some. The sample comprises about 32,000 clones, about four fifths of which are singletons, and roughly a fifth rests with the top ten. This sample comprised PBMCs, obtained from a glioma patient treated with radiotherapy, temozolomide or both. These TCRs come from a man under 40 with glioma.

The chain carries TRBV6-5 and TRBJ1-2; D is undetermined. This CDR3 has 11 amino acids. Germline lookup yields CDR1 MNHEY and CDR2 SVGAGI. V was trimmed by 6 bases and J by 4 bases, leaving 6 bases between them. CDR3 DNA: TGTGCCAGCAGCTCAGCCTATGGCTACACCTTC. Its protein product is CASSSAYGYTF.

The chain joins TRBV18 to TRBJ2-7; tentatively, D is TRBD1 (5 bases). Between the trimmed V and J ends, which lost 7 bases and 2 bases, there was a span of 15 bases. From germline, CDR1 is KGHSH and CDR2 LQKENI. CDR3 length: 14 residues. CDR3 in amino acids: CASFRADPPYEQYF. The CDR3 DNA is TGTGCCAGCTTCAGGGCTGACCCTCCCTACGAGCAGTACTTC. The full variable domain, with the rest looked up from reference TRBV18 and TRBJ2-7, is NAGVMQNPRHLVRRRGQEARLRCSPMKGHSHVYWYRQLPEEGLKFMVYLQKENIIDESGMPKERFSAEFPKEGPSILRIQQVVRGDSAAYFCASFRADPPYEQYFGPGTRLTVT.

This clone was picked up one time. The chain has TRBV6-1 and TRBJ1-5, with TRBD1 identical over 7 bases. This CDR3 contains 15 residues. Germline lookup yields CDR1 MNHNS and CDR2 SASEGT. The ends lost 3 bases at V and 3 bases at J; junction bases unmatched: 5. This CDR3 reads CASSDPGQINQPQHF. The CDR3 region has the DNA TGTGCCAGCAGTGATCCGGGACAGATCAATCAGCCCCAGCATTTT.

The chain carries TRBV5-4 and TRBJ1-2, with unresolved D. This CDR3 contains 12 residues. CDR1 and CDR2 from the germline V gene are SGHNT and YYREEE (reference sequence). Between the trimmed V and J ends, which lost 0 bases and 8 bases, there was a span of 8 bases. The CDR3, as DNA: TGTGCCAGCAGCTTGGACGGGGAGGGCTACACCTTC. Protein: CASSLDGEGYTF.

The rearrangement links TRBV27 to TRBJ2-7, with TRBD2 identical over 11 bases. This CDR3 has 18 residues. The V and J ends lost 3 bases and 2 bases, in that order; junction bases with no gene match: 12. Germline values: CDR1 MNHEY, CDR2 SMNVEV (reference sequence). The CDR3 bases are TGTGCCAGCAGTTTGAAAGGTAGCGGGAGGGGCAATGCCTACGAGCAGTACTTC. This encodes CASSLKGSGRGNAYEQYF.

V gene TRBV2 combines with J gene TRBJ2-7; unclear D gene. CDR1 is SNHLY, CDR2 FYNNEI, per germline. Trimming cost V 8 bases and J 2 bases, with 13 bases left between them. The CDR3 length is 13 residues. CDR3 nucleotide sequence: TGTGCCAGCGATATTACGCCTGCCTACGAGCAGTACTTC. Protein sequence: CASDITPAYEQYF.

The CDR3 DNA sequence: TGTGCCAGCACCGGGGGCAGGGTCGGAGGTCAGCCCCAGCATTTT. Protein sequence: CASTGGRVGGQPQHF. The gene calls are TRBV6-6 and TRBJ1-5, with D possibly TRBD1 on 6 matching bases. Germline CDR1 MNHNY, CDR2 SVGAGI (reference sequence). Trimming pared 7 bases from V and 6 bases from J, leaving 19 bases between. There are 15 residues in the CDR3.

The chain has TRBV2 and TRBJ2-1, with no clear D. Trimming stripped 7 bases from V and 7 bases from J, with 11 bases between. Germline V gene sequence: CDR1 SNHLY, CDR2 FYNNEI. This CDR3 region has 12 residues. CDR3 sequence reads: CASTPIRNEQFF. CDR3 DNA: TGTGCCAGCACCCCGATAAGGAATGAGCAGTTCTTC.

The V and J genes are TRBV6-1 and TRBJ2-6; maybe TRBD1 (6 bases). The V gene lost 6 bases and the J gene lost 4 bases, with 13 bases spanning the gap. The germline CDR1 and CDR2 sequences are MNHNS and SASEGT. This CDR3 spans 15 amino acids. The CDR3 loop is CASRNPGAGANVLTF. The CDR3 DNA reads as TGTGCCAGCAGGAATCCAGGGGCGGGGGCCAACGTCCTGACTTTC.

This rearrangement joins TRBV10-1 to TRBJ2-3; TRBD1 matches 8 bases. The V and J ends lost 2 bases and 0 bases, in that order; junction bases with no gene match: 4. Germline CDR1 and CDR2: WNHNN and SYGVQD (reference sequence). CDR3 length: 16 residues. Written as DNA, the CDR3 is TGCGCCAGCAGTGAGAACCAGGGGGCTAGCACAGATACGCAGTATTTT. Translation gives CASSENQGASTDTQYF.

The chain's CDR3 is CASRSRTPPSTDTQYF. The CDR3 DNA reads TGTGCCAGCAGGTCGCGGACTCCCCCAAGCACAGATACGCAGTATTTT. The rearrangement joins TRBV7-2 to TRBJ2-3, with D maybe TRBD2 (5 bases). The germline V gene encodes CDR1 SGHTA and CDR2 FQGNSA. The CDR3 has 16 amino acids. Trimming shortened V by 6 bases and J by 0 bases, and 16 bases separated the two germline ends.

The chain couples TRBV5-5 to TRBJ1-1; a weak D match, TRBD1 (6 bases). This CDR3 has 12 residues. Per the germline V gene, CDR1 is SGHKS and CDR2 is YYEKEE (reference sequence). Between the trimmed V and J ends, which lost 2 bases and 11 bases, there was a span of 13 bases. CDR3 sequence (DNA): TGTGCCAGCAGCTTCAACAGGGAAGTGGCTTTCTTT. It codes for CASSFNREVAFF.

The CDR3 is CASSLGNIQYF. The CDR3 coding sequence is TGTGCCAGTAGTTTGGGTAACATTCAGTACTTC. The rearrangement uses TRBV19 and TRBJ2-4; D ambiguous. The V gene's germline CDR1 is LNHDA and CDR2 SQIVND (reference sequence). There are 11 residues in the CDR3. V was shortened by 5 bases and J by 7 bases, with 6 bases between the two germline ends.

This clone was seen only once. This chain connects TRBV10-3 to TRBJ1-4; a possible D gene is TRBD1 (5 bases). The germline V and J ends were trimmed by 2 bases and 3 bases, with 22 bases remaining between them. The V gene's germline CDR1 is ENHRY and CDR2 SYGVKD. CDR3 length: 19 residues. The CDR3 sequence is CAISEKPVGGFLANEKLFF. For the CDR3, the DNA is TGTGCCATCAGTGAGAAGCCCGTGGGGGGGTTTCTTGCTAATGAAAAACTGTTTTTT.

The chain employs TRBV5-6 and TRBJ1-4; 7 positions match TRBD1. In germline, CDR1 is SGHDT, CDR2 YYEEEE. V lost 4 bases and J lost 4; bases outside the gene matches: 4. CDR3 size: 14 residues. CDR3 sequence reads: CASSPDRNNEKLFF. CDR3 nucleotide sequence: TGTGCCAGCAGCCCGGACAGGAATAATGAAAAACTGTTTTTT.

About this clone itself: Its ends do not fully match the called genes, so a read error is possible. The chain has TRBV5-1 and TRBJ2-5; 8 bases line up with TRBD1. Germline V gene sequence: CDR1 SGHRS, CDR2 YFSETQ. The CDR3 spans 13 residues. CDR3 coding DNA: TGCGCCAGCAGCCCGATTCCGACAGGGGCGGTAAACTTC. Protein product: CASSPIPTGAVNF. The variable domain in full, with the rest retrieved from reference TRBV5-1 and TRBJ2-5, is KAGVTQTPRYLIKTRGQQVTLSCSPISGHRSVSWYQQTPGQGLQFLFEYFSETQRNKGNFPGRFSGRQFSNSRSEMNVSTLELGDSALYLCASSPIPTGAVNFGPGTRLLVL.

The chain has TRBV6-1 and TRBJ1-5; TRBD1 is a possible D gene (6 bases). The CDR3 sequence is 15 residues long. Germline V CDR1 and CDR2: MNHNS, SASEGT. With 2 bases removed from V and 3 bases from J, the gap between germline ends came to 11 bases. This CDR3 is CASSETGWPNQPQHF. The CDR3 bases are TGTGCCAGCAGTGAAACAGGGTGGCCCAATCAGCCCCAGCATTTT.

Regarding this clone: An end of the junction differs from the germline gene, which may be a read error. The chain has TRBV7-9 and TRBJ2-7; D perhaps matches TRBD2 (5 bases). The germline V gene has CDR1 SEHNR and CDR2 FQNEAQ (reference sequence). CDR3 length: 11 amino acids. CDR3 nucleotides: TGTGCCTTGGGGAGCTCCCACGAGCAGTACTTC. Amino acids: CALGSSHEQYF.

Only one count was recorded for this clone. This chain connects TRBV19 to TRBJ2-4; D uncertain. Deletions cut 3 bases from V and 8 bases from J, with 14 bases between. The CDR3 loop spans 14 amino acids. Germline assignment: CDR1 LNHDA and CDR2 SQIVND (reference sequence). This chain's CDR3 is CASSIGDSRYIQYF. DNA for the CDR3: TGTGCCAGTAGTATCGGTGATAGCAGGTACATTCAGTACTTC.